This T cell receptor beta chain was retrieved from a study of blood T cells in healthy people across ages. Primers used in a second PCR of roughly 7 to 12 cycles were a sample-barcoded 5' primer and a J-beta primer mix. TCRdb recomputed calls from the 5' RACE reads with MiXCR, one row per CDR3 protein. The sample carries 1.5 million to 2 million distinct CDR3 sequences, 30% to 40% recorded once. Germline CDR1 is SEHNR and CDR2 is FQNEAQ (reference sequence). The V gene end was trimmed by 6 bases and the J gene end by 4 bases; junction bases not matched to a gene: 11. The CDR3 consists of 17 residues.

Sequenced material: blood. J is TRBJ2-5 and V is TRBV7-9; 13 bases map to TRBD2. The TCR was taken from a human donor in good health. The CDR3 here is CASSPKTSGGARETQYF. CDR3 nucleotide sequence: TGTGCCAGCAGTCCGAAAACTAGCGGGGGGGCCCGAGAGACCCAGTACTTC.